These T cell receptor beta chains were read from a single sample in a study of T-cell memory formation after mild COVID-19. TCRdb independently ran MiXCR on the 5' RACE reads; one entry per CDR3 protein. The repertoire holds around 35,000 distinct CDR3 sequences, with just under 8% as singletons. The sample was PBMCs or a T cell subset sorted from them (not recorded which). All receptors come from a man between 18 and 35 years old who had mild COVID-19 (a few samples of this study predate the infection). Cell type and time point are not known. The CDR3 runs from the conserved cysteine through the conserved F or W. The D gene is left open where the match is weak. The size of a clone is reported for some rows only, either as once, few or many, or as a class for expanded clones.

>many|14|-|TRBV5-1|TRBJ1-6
CASSNQGHNSPLHF
TGCGCCAGCAGCAATCAGGGGCATAATTCACCCCTCCACTTT
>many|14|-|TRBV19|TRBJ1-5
CASSITGGRQPQHF
TGTGCCAGTAGTATCACCGGGGGTAGGCAGCCCCAGCATTTT
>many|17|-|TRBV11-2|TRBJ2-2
CASSPTTGLRGTGELFF
TGTGCCAGCAGCCCCACGACAGGCCTCCGTGGCACCGGGGAGCTGTTTTTT
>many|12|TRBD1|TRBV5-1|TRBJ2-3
CASRQGADTQYF
TGCGCCAGCAGACAGGGGGCAGATACGCAGTATTTT
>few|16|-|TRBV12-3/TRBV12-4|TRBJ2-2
CASSSGDGTNTGELFF
TGTGCCAGCAGTTCGGGAGACGGAACGAACACCGGGGAGCTGTTTTTT
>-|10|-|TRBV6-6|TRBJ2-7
CASGVAEQYF
TGTGCCAGCGGGGTAGCAGAGCAGTACTTC
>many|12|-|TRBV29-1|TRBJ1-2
CSATGPNYGYTF
TGCAGCGCTACAGGGCCCAACTATGGCTACACCTTC
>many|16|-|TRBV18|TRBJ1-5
CASSPSAGLINQPQHF
TGTGCCAGCTCACCATCGGCAGGGCTCATCAATCAGCCCCAGCATTTT
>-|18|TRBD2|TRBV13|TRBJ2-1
CASSPSSGRALSYNEQFF
TGTGCCAGCAGCCCATCTAGCGGGAGGGCCCTCTCCTACAATGAGCAGTTCTTC
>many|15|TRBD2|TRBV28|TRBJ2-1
CASISLSGGNNEQFF
TGTGCCAGCATTTCACTGAGCGGGGGGAACAATGAGCAGTTCTTC
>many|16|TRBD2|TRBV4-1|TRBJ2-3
CASSRDSGGGTDTQYF
TGCGCCAGCAGCCGAGATAGCGGGGGGGGCACAGATACGCAGTATTTT
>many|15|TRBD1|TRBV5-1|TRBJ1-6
CASSPGGQGWSPLHF
TGCGCCAGCAGCCCCGGGGGACAGGGTTGGTCACCCCTCCACTTT